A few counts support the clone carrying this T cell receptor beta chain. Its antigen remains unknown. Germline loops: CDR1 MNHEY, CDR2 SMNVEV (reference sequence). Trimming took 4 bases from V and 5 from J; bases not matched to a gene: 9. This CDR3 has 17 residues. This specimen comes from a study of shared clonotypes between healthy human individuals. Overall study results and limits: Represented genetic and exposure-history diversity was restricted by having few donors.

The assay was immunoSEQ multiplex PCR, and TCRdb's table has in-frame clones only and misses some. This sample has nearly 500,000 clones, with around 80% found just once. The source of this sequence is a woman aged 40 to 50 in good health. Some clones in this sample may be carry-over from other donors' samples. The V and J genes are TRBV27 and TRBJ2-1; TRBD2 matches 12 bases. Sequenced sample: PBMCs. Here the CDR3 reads CASSSPHSSGRDNEQFF. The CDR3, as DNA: TGTGCCAGCAGTTCGCCCCACTCTAGCGGGAGGGACAATGAGCAGTTCTTC.